A single sample is the source of the 14 T cell receptor beta chains below, sequenced in a study of cytomegalovirus exposure and HLA in healthy donors. 60 Vbeta and 13 Jbeta primers were used in PCR. The data were produced by immunoSEQ multiplex PCR, yet TCRdb's version contains in-frame clones alone and is incomplete. The repertoire holds about 120,000 clones, with roughly 73% as singletons. The sequenced sample was PBMCs. All receptors derive from a woman in her twenties or thirties in good health and CMV-seronegative.

This clone was counted a few times. This chain links TRBV29-1 with TRBJ2-7; 8 bases fit TRBD1. V lost 4 bases and J lost 1; bases outside the gene matches: 3. The CDR3 extends over 13 amino acids. Germline assignment: CDR1 SQVTM and CDR2 ANQGSEA. CDR3 protein: CSVVQGESYEQYF. The CDR3 region has the DNA TGCAGCGTTGTACAGGGGGAATCCTACGAGCAGTACTTC.

The chain has TRBV30 and TRBJ1-1, with 8 positions matching TRBD1. The CDR3 totals 15 residues. Germline CDR1 reads GTSNPN; CDR2 reads SVGIG (reference sequence). J lost 0 bases, V lost 8 bases, and 11 bases had no gene match. DNA for the CDR3: TGTGCCCGGGGCGGTGCAGGGGGCTTGAACACTGAAGCTTTCTTT. This translates into CARGGAGGLNTEAFF.

The J gene is TRBJ1-6, the V gene TRBV2, with D hard to call. CDR1 is SNHLY, CDR2 FYNNEI, per germline. V dropped 6 bases and J dropped 9 bases, with 6 bases sitting between them. The CDR3 loop spans 11 amino acids. In DNA, the CDR3 is TGTGCCAGCAGAGCAACTTCACCCCTCCACTTT. It yields the protein CASRATSPLHF.

The rearrangement links TRBV30 to TRBJ1-2; 7 nucleotides match TRBD1. V shed 2 bases, J shed 7 bases, and the junction held 7 bases outside the gene matches. The germline V gene has CDR1 GTSNPN and CDR2 SVGIG (reference sequence). The CDR3 has 13 amino acids. The CDR3 DNA follows: TGTGCCTGGAGTCCCATAACAGGGGTTGGCTACACCTTC. It codes for CAWSPITGVGYTF.

This clone was counted between two and nine times. This rearrangement joins TRBV5-5 to TRBJ1-1, with D perhaps TRBD1 (5 bases). In germline, CDR1 is SGHKS, CDR2 YYEKEE (reference sequence). The V and J ends lost 1 base and 0 bases respectively, with 10 bases between them. CDR3 size: 15 residues. In DNA form, the CDR3 reads TGTGCCAGCAGCTTGATGGGGGGTATGAACACTGAAGCTTTCTTT. Translated, it gives CASSLMGGMNTEAFF. The full variable domain, its missing parts supplied by reference TRBV5-5 and TRBJ1-1, is DAGVTQSPTHLIKTRGQQVTLRCSPISGHKSVSWYQQVLGQGPQFIFQYYEKEERGRGNFPDRFSARQFPNYSSELNVNALLLGDSALYLCASSLMGGMNTEAFFGQGTRLTVV.

V and J are TRBV6-5 and TRBJ1-2, with D maybe TRBD1 (6 bases). Trimming cost V 5 bases and J 10 bases, with 17 bases left between them. Germline V gene lookup returns CDR1 MNHEY and CDR2 SVGAGI. The CDR3 runs 13 residues. CDR3 nucleotide sequence: TGTGCCAGCAGTCAGGACAGTGGTGCCGTCTACACCTTC. Protein sequence: CASSQDSGAVYTF.

The rearrangement uses TRBV18 and TRBJ1-2; 12 nucleotides align to TRBD1. The V and J ends lost 1 base and 6 bases, in that order; junction bases with no gene match: 6. The CDR3 extends over 16 amino acids. Germline CDR1 reads KGHSH; CDR2 reads LQKENI. The CDR3 nucleotides are TGTGCCAGCTCACCACTGGGGACAGGGGGCGAGGATGGCTACACCTTC. Translated: CASSPLGTGGEDGYTF.

This clone was seen only once. The chain joins TRBV6-1 to TRBJ1-1; D is possibly TRBD1 (6 bases). Germline V CDR1 and CDR2: MNHNS, SASEGT. This CDR3 has 14 residues. V shed 2 bases and J shed 7 bases, with 14 bases lying between them. The CDR3, as DNA: TGTGCCAGCAGTGAATATACAGGGAGGGATGAAGCTTTCTTT. It encodes CASSEYTGRDEAFF.

This chain uses TRBV15 with TRBJ2-7, with 7 bases matching TRBD2. Per germline, CDR1 LNHNV and CDR2 YYDKDF (reference sequence). CDR3 size: 13 residues. V shed 0 bases and J 5 bases; nucleotides not matched to a gene: 1. This CDR3 is CATSRDREDEQYF. The DNA for the CDR3 is TGTGCCACCAGCAGAGATCGGGAGGACGAGCAGTACTTC.

The V gene is TRBV10-3, the J gene TRBJ1-3, with a weak D call TRBD1 (5 bases). Germline V gene lookup returns CDR1 ENHRY and CDR2 SYGVKD. The CDR3 contains 14 residues. Trimming removed 6 bases from V and 2 bases from J, with 11 bases in between. The CDR3 DNA is TGTGCCATCAGGGAGAGGACAACTGGAAACACCATATATTTT. It specifies CAIRERTTGNTIYF.

This clone was seen just once. The rearrangement links TRBV30 to TRBJ2-2; 12 bases map to TRBD2. The CDR3 contains 16 residues. The V gene end was trimmed by 2 bases and the J gene end by 4 bases; junction bases not matched to a gene: 5. Germline CDR1 reads GTSNPN; CDR2 reads SVGIG (reference sequence). CDR3 region: CAWSPSGRAGTGELFF. DNA for the CDR3: TGTGCCTGGAGTCCTAGCGGGAGGGCTGGCACCGGGGAGCTGTTTTTT.

The CDR3 loop reads CASSLPGGDNIQYF. CDR3 nucleotide sequence: TGTGCCAGCAGCTTACCGGGGGGCGACAACATTCAGTACTTC. The chain joins TRBV7-6 to TRBJ2-4; D is possibly TRBD2 (7 bases). The CDR3 consists of 14 residues. V lost 2 bases and J lost 7, with 12 bases in between. Germline CDR1 is SGHVS and CDR2 is FNYEAQ.

V and J are TRBV19 and TRBJ1-1; TRBD1 aligns across 8 bases. Looked up from germline, CDR1 is LNHDA and CDR2 is SQIVND (reference sequence). This CDR3 is 15 amino acids long. The ends lost 5 bases at V and 4 bases at J; junction bases unmatched: 9. The CDR3 DNA reads as TGTGCCAGTAGTCCCCAACAGGGGGTCGGCACTGAAGCTTTCTTT. It is translated as CASSPQQGVGTEAFF.

The chain employs TRBV6-5 and TRBJ1-1; D is undetermined. Germline V gives CDR1 MNHEY, CDR2 SVGAGI. The CDR3 spans 11 residues. With 2 bases removed from V and 10 bases from J, the gap between germline ends came to 8 bases. CDR3 DNA: TGTGCCAGCAGTTACCTAATGAGAGCTTTCTTT. Translated: CASSYLMRAFF.